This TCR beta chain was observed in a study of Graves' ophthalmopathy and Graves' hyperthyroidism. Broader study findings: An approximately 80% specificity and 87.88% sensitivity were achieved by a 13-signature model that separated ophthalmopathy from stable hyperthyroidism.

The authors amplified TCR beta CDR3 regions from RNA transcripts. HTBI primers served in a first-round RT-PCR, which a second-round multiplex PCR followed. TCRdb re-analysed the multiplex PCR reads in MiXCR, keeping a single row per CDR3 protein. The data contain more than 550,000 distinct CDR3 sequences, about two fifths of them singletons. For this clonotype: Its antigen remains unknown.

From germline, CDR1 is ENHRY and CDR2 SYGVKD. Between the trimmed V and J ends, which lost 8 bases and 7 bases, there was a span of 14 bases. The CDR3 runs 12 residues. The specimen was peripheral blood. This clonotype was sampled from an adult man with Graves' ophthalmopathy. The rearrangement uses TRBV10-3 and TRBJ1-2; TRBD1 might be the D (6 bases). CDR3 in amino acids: CAIEGGAGGYTF. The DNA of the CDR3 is TGTGCCATCGAGGGGGGAGCCGGTGGCTACACCTTC.